This T cell receptor (beta chain) was recorded in a study of blood T cell repertoires in COVID-19. The germline CDR1 and CDR2 sequences are MNHEY and SVGAGI. V dropped 7 bases and J dropped 0 bases, with 9 bases sitting between them. The CDR3 is 13 residues long. During the 2 weeks before they entered the study, exposed participants had met someone with a PCR-confirmed or clinician-diagnosed COVID-19 case. Sequencing used immunoSEQ multiplex PCR; TCRdb keeps in-frame clones, though not all of them. The sample yields 350,000 or so clones, 88% seen once. The sample consisted of PBMCs or T cells enriched from blood (not recorded which). V and J are TRBV6-5 and TRBJ1-1; D unclear. This clonotype originated in a woman aged 25 to 45 who had been exposed to COVID-19. The CDR3 here is CASKTDLNTEAFF. Written as DNA, the CDR3 is TGTGCCAGCAAAACGGACTTGAACACTGAAGCTTTCTTT.